The following is a T cell receptor beta chain sequence with its context. What it binds is unknown. These data originate in a study of T cell clonotyping in hematopoietic cell transplantation. Produced via immunoSEQ multiplex PCR; TCRdb's table is partial and in-frame only. The sample has about 47,000 clones; roughly four fifths are singletons. Specified time point: recipient sample about 28 days before transplant, after cytoreduction. Study-wide results and caveats: Recipient TCR diversity dropped after transplant; expanded clonotypes rose from day 30 to 180.

The CDR3 runs 14 residues. Germline lookup yields CDR1 SGHRS and CDR2 YFSETQ. Trimming took 5 bases from V and 2 from J; bases not matched to a gene: 4. This clonotype was sampled from a man in his fifties or sixties with myelodysplastic syndrome. Some clones in this sample may be carry-over from other donors' samples. The chain couples TRBV5-1 to TRBJ2-3; TRBD2 matches 8 bases. The sequencing used peripheral blood mononuclear cells, collected before stem cell transplant. The chain's CDR3 is CASRSGGNTDTQYF. The CDR3 DNA follows: TGCGCCAGCAGAAGCGGGGGAAACACAGATACGCAGTATTTT. Full variable domain (missing parts from reference TRBV5-1 and TRBJ2-3): KAGVTQTPRYLIKTRGQQVTLSCSPISGHRSVSWYQQTPGQGLQFLFEYFSETQRNKGNFPGRFSGRQFSNSRSEMNVSTLELGDSALYLCASRSGGNTDTQYFGPGTRLTVL.